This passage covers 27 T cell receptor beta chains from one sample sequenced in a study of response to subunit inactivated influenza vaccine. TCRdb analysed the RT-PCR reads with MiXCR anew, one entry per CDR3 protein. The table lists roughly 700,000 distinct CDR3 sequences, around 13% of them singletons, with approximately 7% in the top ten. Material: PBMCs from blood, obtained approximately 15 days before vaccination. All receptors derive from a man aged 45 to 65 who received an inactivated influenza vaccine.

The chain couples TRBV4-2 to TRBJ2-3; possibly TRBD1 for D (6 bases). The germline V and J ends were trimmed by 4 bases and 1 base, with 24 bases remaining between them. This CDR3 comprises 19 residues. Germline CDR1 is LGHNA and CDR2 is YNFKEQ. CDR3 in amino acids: CASSRNWGKTGFGTDTQYF. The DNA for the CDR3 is TGTGCCAGCAGCCGGAACTGGGGAAAAACAGGGTTCGGCACAGATACGCAGTATTTT.

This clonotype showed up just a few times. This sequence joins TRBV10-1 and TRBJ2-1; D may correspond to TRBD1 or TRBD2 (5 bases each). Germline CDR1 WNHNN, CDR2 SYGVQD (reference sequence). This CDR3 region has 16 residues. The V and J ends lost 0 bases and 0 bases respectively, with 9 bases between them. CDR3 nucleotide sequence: TGCGCCAGCAGTGAGTCGATTGGGGGCTCCTACAATGAGCAGTTCTTC. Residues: CASSESIGGSYNEQFF.

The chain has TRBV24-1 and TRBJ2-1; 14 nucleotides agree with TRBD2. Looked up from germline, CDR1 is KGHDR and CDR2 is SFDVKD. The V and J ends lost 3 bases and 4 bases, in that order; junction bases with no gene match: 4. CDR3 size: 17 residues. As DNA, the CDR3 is TGTGCCACCAGTGATACCCGGACTAGCGGGGGGTACAATGAGCAGTTCTTC. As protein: CATSDTRTSGGYNEQFF.

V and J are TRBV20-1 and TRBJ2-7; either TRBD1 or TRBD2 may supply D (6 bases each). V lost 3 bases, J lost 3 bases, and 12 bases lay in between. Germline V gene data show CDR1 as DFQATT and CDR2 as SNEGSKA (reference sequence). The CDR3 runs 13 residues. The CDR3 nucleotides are TGCAGTGCTAGTGGGGGGCCTGGCTACGAGCAGTACTTC. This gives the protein CSASGGPGYEQYF.

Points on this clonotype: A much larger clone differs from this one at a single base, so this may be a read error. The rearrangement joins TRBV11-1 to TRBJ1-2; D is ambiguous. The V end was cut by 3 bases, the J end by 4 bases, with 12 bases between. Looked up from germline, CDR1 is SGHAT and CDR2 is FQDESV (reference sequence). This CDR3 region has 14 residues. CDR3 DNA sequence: TGTGCCAGCAGCTTGGCCATAAGCGGCTATGGCTACACCTTC. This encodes CASSLAISGYGYTF.

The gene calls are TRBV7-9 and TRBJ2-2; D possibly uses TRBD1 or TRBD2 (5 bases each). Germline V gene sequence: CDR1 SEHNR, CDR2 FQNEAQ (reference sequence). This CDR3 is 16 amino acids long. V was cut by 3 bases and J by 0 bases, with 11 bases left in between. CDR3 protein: CASSFSGAANTGELFF. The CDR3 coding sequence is TGTGCCAGCAGCTTTTCCGGGGCGGCGAACACCGGGGAGCTGTTTTTT.

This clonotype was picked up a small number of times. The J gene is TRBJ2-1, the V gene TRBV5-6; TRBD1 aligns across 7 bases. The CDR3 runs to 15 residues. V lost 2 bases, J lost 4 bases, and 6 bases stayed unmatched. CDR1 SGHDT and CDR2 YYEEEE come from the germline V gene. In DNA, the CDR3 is TGTGCCAGCAGCTTCTCGGGACAGACTTACAATGAGCAGTTCTTC. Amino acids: CASSFSGQTYNEQFF.

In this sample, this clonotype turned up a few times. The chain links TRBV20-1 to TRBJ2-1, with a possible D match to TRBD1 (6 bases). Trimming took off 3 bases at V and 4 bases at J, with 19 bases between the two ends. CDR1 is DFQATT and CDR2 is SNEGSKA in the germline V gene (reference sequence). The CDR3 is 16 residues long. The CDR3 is CSARKGSGQRYNEQFF. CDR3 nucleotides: TGCAGTGCTAGGAAGGGGAGCGGACAGAGATACAATGAGCAGTTCTTC.

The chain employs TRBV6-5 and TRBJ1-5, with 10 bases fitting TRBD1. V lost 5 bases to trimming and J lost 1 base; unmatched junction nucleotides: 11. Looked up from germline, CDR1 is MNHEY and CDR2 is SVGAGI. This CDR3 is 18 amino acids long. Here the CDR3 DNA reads TGTGCCAGCAGTAACCGTGGGACAGGGGAATGGAGCAATCAGCCCCAGCATTTT. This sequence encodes CASSNRGTGEWSNQPQHF.

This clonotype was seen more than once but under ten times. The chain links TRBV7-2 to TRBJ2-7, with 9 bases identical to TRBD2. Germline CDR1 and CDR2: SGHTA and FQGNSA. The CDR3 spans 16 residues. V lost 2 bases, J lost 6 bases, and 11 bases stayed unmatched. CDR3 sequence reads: CASSLISAGGWSEQYF. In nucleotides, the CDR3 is TGTGCCAGCAGCTTAATAAGTGCGGGGGGGTGGAGCGAGCAGTACTTC.

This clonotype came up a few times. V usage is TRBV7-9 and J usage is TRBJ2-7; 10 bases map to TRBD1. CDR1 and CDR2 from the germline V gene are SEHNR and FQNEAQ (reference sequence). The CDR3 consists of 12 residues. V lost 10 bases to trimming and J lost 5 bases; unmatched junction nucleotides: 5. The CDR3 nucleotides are TGTGCCACCAAGGGACAGGGGAACGAGCAGTACTTC. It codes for CATKGQGNEQYF.

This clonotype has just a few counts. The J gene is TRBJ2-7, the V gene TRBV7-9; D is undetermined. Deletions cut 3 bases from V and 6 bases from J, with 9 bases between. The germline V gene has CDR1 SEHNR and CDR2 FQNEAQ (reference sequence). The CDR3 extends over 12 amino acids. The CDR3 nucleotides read TGTGCCAGCAGCTTCATTGACTCCGAGCAGTACTTC. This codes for CASSFIDSEQYF.

CDR3 sequence reads: CAISGLAGTSYEQYF. As DNA, the CDR3 is TGTGCCATCAGCGGACTAGCGGGAACCTCCTACGAGCAGTACTTC. The chain couples TRBV10-3 to TRBJ2-7; 12 positions agree with TRBD2. Per the germline V gene, CDR1 is ENHRY and CDR2 is SYGVKD. The CDR3 totals 15 residues. V lost 6 bases, J lost 0 bases, and 3 bases stayed unmatched.

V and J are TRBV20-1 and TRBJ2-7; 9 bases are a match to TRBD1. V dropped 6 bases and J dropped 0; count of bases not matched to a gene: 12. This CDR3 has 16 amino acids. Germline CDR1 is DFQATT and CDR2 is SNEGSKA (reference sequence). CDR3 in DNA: TGCAGTGCCAAAACCCCCGGGACAGGGATCTCCTACGAGCAGTACTTC. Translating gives CSAKTPGTGISYEQYF.

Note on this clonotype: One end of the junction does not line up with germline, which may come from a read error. Here the CDR3 DNA reads TGCAGTGCCCCGGAGACTACAAATTTT. As protein: CSAPETTNF. The chain joins TRBV20-1 to TRBJ2-3; possibly TRBD2 for D (5 bases). This CDR3 has 9 residues. The germline V gene encodes CDR1 DFQATT and CDR2 SNEGSKA (reference sequence).

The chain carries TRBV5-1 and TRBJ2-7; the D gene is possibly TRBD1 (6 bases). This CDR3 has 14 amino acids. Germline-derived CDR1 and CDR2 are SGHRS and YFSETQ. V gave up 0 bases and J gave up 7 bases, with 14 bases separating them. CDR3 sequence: CASSLGDIAPEQYF. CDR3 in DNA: TGCGCCAGCAGCTTGGGGGACATCGCCCCTGAGCAGTACTTC.

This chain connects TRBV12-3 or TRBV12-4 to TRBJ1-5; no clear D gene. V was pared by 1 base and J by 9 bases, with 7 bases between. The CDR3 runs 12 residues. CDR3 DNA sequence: TGTGCCAGCAGTTTAGAAGAGGCGCCCCAGCATTTT. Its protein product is CASSLEEAPQHF.

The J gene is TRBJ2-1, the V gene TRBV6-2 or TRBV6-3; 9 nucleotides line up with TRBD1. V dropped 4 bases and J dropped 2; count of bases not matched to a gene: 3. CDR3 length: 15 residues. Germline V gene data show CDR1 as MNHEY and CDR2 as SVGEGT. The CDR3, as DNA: TGTGCCAGCAGTTGGACAGGGGTCGCCTACAATGAGCAGTTCTTC. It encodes CASSWTGVAYNEQFF.

DNA of the CDR3: TGCGCCAGCAGCTTGGACTCTGCGCGACGCGGCGAGCAGTACTTC. Amino acids: CASSLDSARRGEQYF. The gene calls are TRBV5-1 and TRBJ2-7; D is unclear. The V end was cut by 0 bases, the J end by 6 bases, with 16 bases between. The germline V gene has CDR1 SGHRS and CDR2 YFSETQ. CDR3 size: 15 residues. The whole variable domain, remainder taken from reference TRBV5-1 and TRBJ2-7, is KAGVTQTPRYLIKTRGQQVTLSCSPISGHRSVSWYQQTPGQGLQFLFEYFSETQRNKGNFPGRFSGRQFSNSRSEMNVSTLELGDSALYLCASSLDSARRGEQYFGPGTRLTVT.

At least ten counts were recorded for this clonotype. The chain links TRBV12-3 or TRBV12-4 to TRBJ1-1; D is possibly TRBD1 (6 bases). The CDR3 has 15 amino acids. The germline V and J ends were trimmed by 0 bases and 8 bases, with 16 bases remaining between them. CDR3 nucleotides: TGTGCCAGCAGTTTAGCGTCCTTGGGGGGGCGCGAAGCTTTCTTT. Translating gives CASSLASLGGREAFF.

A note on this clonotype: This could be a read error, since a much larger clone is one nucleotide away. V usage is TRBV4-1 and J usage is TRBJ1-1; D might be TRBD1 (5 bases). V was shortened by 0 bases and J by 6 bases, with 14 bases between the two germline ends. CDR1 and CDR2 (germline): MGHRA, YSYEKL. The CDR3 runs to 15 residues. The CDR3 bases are TGCGCCAGCAGCCAAGATGGGACGGGAATCTCTGAAGCTTTCTTT. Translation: CASSQDGTGISEAFF.

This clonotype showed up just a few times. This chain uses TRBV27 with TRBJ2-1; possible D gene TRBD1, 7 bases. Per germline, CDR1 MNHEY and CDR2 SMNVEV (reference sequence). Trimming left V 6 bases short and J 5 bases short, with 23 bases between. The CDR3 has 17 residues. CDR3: CASRRDRGFRLDNEQFF. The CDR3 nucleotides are TGTGCCAGCAGGCGGGACAGAGGGTTCAGGCTAGACAATGAGCAGTTCTTC.

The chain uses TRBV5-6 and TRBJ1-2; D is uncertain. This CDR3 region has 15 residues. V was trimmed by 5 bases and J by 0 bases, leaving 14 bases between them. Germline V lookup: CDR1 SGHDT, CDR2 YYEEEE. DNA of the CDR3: TGTGCCAGCAGTTTCGGGGTGGATACTAACTATGGCTACACCTTC. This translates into CASSFGVDTNYGYTF.

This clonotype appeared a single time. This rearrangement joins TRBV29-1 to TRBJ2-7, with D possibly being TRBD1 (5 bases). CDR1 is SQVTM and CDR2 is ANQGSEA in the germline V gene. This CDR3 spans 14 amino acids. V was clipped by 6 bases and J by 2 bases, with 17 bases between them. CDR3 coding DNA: TGCAGCGTCGTAAAGGACATCCTAACCTACGAGCAGTACTTC. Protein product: CSVVKDILTYEQYF.

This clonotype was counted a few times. This CDR3 is CASSLIGQDYEQYF. CDR3 nucleotide sequence: TGTGCCAGCAGCTTAATAGGGCAGGACTACGAGCAGTACTTC. The rearrangement uses TRBV7-9 and TRBJ2-7; D unresolved. This CDR3 has 14 residues. CDR1 and CDR2 (germline): SEHNR, FQNEAQ (reference sequence). Trimming removed 2 bases at V and 3 bases at J, with 11 bases between.

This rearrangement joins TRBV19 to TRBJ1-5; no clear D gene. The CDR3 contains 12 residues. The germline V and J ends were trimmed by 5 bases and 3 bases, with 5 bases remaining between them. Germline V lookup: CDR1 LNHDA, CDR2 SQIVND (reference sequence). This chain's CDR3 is CASSAFNQPQHF. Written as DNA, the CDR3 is TGTGCCAGTAGTGCCTTCAATCAGCCCCAGCATTTT.

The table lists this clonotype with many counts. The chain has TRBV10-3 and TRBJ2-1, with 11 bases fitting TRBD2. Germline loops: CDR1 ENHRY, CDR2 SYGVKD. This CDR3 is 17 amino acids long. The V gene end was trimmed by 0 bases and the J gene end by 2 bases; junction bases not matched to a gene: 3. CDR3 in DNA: TGTGCCATCAGTGAGTCGGCTAGCGGGGGGACCTACAATGAGCAGTTCTTC. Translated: CAISESASGGTYNEQFF.